These 28 T cell receptor beta chains share one sample of origin, sequenced in a study of cytomegalovirus exposure and HLA in healthy donors. PCR employed 60 Vbeta and 13 Jbeta primers. Profiled with immunoSEQ multiplex PCR; TCRdb holds only in-frame clones, not every one. The sample records under 200,000 clones, roughly four fifths being singletons. Sequenced material: PBMCs. Receptors were obtained from a woman between 18 and 30 years old in good health and CMV-seropositive.

The chain recombines TRBV27 with TRBJ2-7; TRBD2 is a possible D gene (6 bases). The CDR3 has 15 amino acids. CDR1 MNHEY and CDR2 SMNVEV come from the germline V gene (reference sequence). V gave up 4 bases and J gave up 0 bases, with 13 bases separating them. This chain's CDR3 is CASSWGTPGSYEQYF. The CDR3 region has the DNA TGTGCCAGCAGTTGGGGGACTCCGGGCTCCTACGAGCAGTACTTC.

This chain connects TRBV29-1 to TRBJ1-1, with unresolved D. This CDR3 is 11 amino acids long. Between the trimmed V and J ends, which lost 5 bases and 7 bases, there was a span of 11 bases. Germline V gene data show CDR1 as SQVTM and CDR2 as ANQGSEA. For the CDR3, the DNA is TGCAGCGTTTCCATGCAGAATGAAGCTTTCTTT. It encodes CSVSMQNEAFF.

CDR3 DNA: TGTGCCAGCAGCCAAGGAGGGACAGGGGGAAATGAGCAGTTCTTC. It translates to CASSQGGTGGNEQFF. This chain connects TRBV4-2 to TRBJ2-1; 11 bases are shared with TRBD1. The CDR3 has 15 residues. Germline V gene data show CDR1 as LGHNA and CDR2 as YNFKEQ. The junction had 3 bases not matched to a gene; V was cut back by 1 base and J by 7 bases.

The chain recombines TRBV30 with TRBJ2-5; no reliable D call. From germline, CDR1 is GTSNPN and CDR2 SVGIG (reference sequence). The CDR3 is made up of 12 amino acids. V lost 4 bases, J lost 3 bases, and 9 bases lay in between. Written as DNA, the CDR3 is TGTGCCTGGAAACAACCCAAAGAGACCCAGTACTTC. Protein product: CAWKQPKETQYF.

The rearrangement links TRBV6-5 to TRBJ1-3; D call uncertain. The CDR3 runs 15 residues. The V gene lost 6 bases and the J gene lost 4 bases, with 16 bases spanning the gap. CDR1 is MNHEY, CDR2 SVGAGI, per germline. The CDR3 reads CASSLAGPGGNTIYF. CDR3 nucleotide sequence: TGTGCCAGCAGCCTCGCCGGGCCGGGAGGAAACACCATATATTTT.

The chain is built from TRBV11-2 and TRBJ2-2; D unresolved. Germline CDR1 and CDR2: SGHAT and FQNNGV. The CDR3 contains 14 residues. With 1 base removed from V and 2 bases from J, the gap between germline ends came to 5 bases. This CDR3 reads CASSLVRNTGELFF. The CDR3 region has the DNA TGTGCCAGCAGCTTAGTGCGTAACACCGGGGAGCTGTTTTTT.

The chain recombines TRBV7-3 with TRBJ2-7; a possible D gene is TRBD1 (6 bases). The CDR3 length is 13 residues. The germline gives CDR1 SGHTA, CDR2 FQGTGA. Trimming stripped 2 bases from V and 6 bases from J, with 11 bases between. The DNA of the CDR3 is TGTGCCAGCAGCTTACAGCCCAGGGGCGAGCAGTACGTC. It codes for CASSLQPRGEQYV.

The chain employs TRBV30 and TRBJ1-6; a weak D match, TRBD1 (6 bases). Germline V gives CDR1 GTSNPN, CDR2 SVGIG (reference sequence). This CDR3 has 15 amino acids. V was cut by 0 bases and J by 9 bases, with 15 bases left in between. The DNA for the CDR3 is TGTGCCTGGAGTGTAGGGGGGGAATCTAGTTCACCCCTCCACTTT. This translates into CAWSVGGESSSPLHF.

The J gene is TRBJ1-6, the V gene TRBV4-1; D may be TRBD1 (5 bases). The V end was cut by 0 bases, the J end by 7 bases, with 10 bases between. CDR1 is MGHRA and CDR2 is YSYEKL in the germline V gene. CDR3 length: 15 amino acids. The CDR3 region is CASSQDQGANSPLHF. In nucleotides, the CDR3 is TGCGCCAGCAGCCAAGATCAGGGTGCGAATTCACCCCTCCACTTT.

The chain combines TRBV11-3 with TRBJ1-4; D is possibly TRBD1 (6 bases). The CDR3 has 16 amino acids. Germline lookup yields CDR1 SGHNT and CDR2 YENEEA. The ends were cut back, 4 bases at V and 7 bases at J, with 19 bases in the middle. This CDR3 reads CASSSPNRVKGEKLFF. CDR3 sequence (DNA): TGTGCCAGCAGCTCTCCTAACAGGGTCAAGGGTGAAAAACTGTTTTTT.

The V and J genes are TRBV6-4 and TRBJ1-5; 7 nucleotides agree with TRBD1. The ends lost 7 bases at V and 6 bases at J; junction bases unmatched: 24. The CDR3 has 19 residues. The germline V gene has CDR1 MRHNA and CDR2 SNTAGT. This CDR3 is CASKSELDSPRQGIQPQHF. The CDR3, as DNA: TGTGCCAGCAAGTCTGAGCTGGATTCCCCGAGACAGGGAATTCAGCCCCAGCATTTT.

This clone was counted a single time. V usage is TRBV28 and J usage is TRBJ1-1; TRBD1 matches 7 bases. Germline V gene sequence: CDR1 MDHEN, CDR2 SYDVKM. This CDR3 is built from 15 residues. Unmatched junction bases numbered 8, after V lost 4 bases and J lost 3 bases. CDR3 bases: TGTGCCAGCAGTTCTACAGGGGCAGGGGACACTGAAGCTTTCTTT. Translation: CASSSTGAGDTEAFF.

The V and J genes are TRBV19 and TRBJ1-6; D is uncertain. Germline V lookup: CDR1 LNHDA, CDR2 SQIVND (reference sequence). V was clipped by 3 bases and J by 9 bases, with 12 bases between them. This CDR3 is built from 14 residues. For the CDR3, the DNA is TGTGCCAGTAGTATTTCCGGGGTCAGTTCACCCCTCCACTTT. Amino acid sequence: CASSISGVSSPLHF.

This chain uses TRBV7-9 with TRBJ1-1; TRBD1 is a possible D gene (6 bases). The CDR3 extends over 13 amino acids. The V and J ends lost 1 base and 7 bases respectively, with 10 bases between them. Germline V gene data show CDR1 as SEHNR and CDR2 as FQNEAQ (reference sequence). CDR3 DNA: TGTGCCAGCAGCTTAGGGACAGCACTTGAAGCTTTCTTT. Translation gives CASSLGTALEAFF.

V gene TRBV5-5 combines with J gene TRBJ1-5; a weak D match, TRBD1 (5 bases). The V end was cut by 0 bases, the J end by 2 bases, with 9 bases between. Germline CDR1 SGHKS, CDR2 YYEKEE (reference sequence). This CDR3 is 15 amino acids long. The CDR3: CASSLGGEGNQPQHF. The CDR3 region has the DNA TGTGCCAGCAGCTTGGGGGGGGAGGGCAATCAGCCCCAGCATTTT.

The chain uses TRBV5-6 and TRBJ1-6; D is unclear. Trimming took off 1 base at V and 12 bases at J, with 8 bases between the two ends. The CDR3 consists of 12 residues. The germline gives CDR1 SGHDT, CDR2 YYEEEE. CDR3 amino acids: CASSLSGGPLHF. Here the CDR3 DNA reads TGTGCCAGCAGCTTGTCGGGAGGACCCCTCCACTTT.

The chain joins TRBV2 to TRBJ2-1; D is unclear. V gave up 4 bases and J gave up 2 bases, with 9 bases separating them. The CDR3 length is 14 residues. Germline V lookup: CDR1 SNHLY, CDR2 FYNNEI. The CDR3: CASSGGRTYNEQFF. Written as DNA, the CDR3 is TGTGCCAGCAGTGGTGGCAGAACCTACAATGAGCAGTTCTTC. The whole variable domain, filled in from reference TRBV2 and TRBJ2-1, reads EPEVTQTPSHQVTQMGQEVILRCVPISNHLYFYWYRQILGQKVEFLVSFYNNEISEKSEIFDDQFSVERPDGSNFTLKIRSTKLEDSAMYFCASSGGRTYNEQFFGPGTRLTVL.

The J gene is TRBJ2-7, the V gene TRBV18; TRBD2 might be the D (6 bases). The CDR3 contains 13 residues. The V and J ends lost 2 bases and 6 bases respectively, with 11 bases between them. The germline V gene encodes CDR1 KGHSH and CDR2 LQKENI. DNA of the CDR3: TGTGCCAGCTCACCATCTAGCGCCGGCGAGCAGTACGTC. Translating gives CASSPSSAGEQYV.

This chain links TRBV6-1 with TRBJ2-1; D remains ambiguous. Between the trimmed V and J ends, which lost 4 bases and 7 bases, there was a span of 5 bases. Germline-derived CDR1 and CDR2 are MNHNS and SASEGT. The CDR3 sequence is 11 residues long. The CDR3 loop reads CASSVNNEQFF. In nucleotides, the CDR3 is TGTGCCAGCAGTGTAAATAATGAGCAGTTCTTC.

V usage is TRBV6-1 and J usage is TRBJ2-5; D remains unclear. There are 12 residues in the CDR3. Germline V gene data show CDR1 as MNHNS and CDR2 as SASEGT. V was cut by 8 bases and J by 2 bases, with 9 bases left in between. The CDR3 loop reads CASRLGQETQYF. DNA for the CDR3: TGTGCCAGCCGCCTCGGGCAAGAGACCCAGTACTTC.

The chain couples TRBV5-1 to TRBJ1-4; D may be TRBD1 (5 bases). V shed 0 bases and J shed 10 bases, with 19 bases lying between them. The length of the CDR3 is 16 residues. Germline lookup yields CDR1 SGHRS and CDR2 YFSETQ. In DNA form, the CDR3 reads TGCGCCAGCAGCTTGGAGAGTGTCGGGGGGAGAGGAAAACTGTTTTTT. Protein product: CASSLESVGGRGKLFF.

The chain is built from TRBV7-9 and TRBJ2-2, with 8 bases that match TRBD2. The junction had 0 bases not matched to a gene; V was cut back by 1 base and J by 5 bases. Germline V gene sequence: CDR1 SEHNR, CDR2 FQNEAQ (reference sequence). The CDR3 spans 14 residues. The CDR3 sequence: CASSLVAGTGELFF. DNA for the CDR3: TGTGCCAGCAGCTTAGTAGCGGGAACCGGGGAGCTGTTTTTT.

V is TRBV6-5 and J is TRBJ1-4, with D maybe TRBD1 (6 bases). Trimming removed 0 bases from V and 8 bases from J, with 13 bases in between. This CDR3 spans 15 amino acids. Germline assignment: CDR1 MNHEY and CDR2 SVGAGI. Here the CDR3 reads CASSYSIGGGEKLFF. In DNA form, the CDR3 reads TGTGCCAGCAGTTACTCTATTGGGGGGGGCGAAAAACTGTTTTTT.

This sequence joins TRBV5-6 and TRBJ1-3, with 8 nucleotides matching TRBD1. This CDR3 is 15 amino acids long. The trim removed 5 bases at V and 2 bases at J, leaving 6 bases unmatched. CDR1 is SGHDT, CDR2 YYEEEE, per germline. CDR3 sequence reads: CASSSKQGAGNTIYF. DNA for the CDR3: TGTGCCAGCAGTTCTAAACAGGGGGCTGGAAACACCATATATTTT.

This clone appeared a single time. The chain is built from TRBV9 and TRBJ1-2; 7 bases fit TRBD1. The CDR3 loop spans 15 amino acids. V gave up 4 bases and J gave up 1 base; unmatched junction bases: 7. Germline V gene data show CDR1 as SGDLS and CDR2 as YYNGEE. The CDR3 nucleotides are TGTGCCAGCAGCCCTACAGGGGATTATAACTATGGCTACACCTTC. Protein product: CASSPTGDYNYGYTF.

This chain connects TRBV28 to TRBJ1-1, with D uncertain. V shed 5 bases and J shed 5 bases, with 15 bases lying between them. The germline V gene has CDR1 MDHEN and CDR2 SYDVKM. The CDR3 totals 14 residues. In DNA, the CDR3 is TGTGCCAGCAGTGAGGGCAGCCTAAGGACTGAAGCTTTCTTT. This codes for CASSEGSLRTEAFF.

The V gene is TRBV6-1, the J gene TRBJ1-5; a weak D match, TRBD1 (6 bases). Looked up from germline, CDR1 is MNHNS and CDR2 is SASEGT. V lost 2 bases and J lost 7, with 12 bases in between. The CDR3 length is 14 residues. CDR3 nucleotides: TGTGCCAGCAGTGAATACAGGGCAAGGCAGCCCCAGCATTTT. This gives the protein CASSEYRARQPQHF.

The rearrangement joins TRBV19 to TRBJ1-2; D remains unclear. CDR1 LNHDA and CDR2 SQIVND come from the germline V gene (reference sequence). CDR3 length equals 16 residues. V was pared by 4 bases and J by 5 bases, with 20 bases between. For the CDR3, the DNA is TGTGCCAGTAGTACCGTCCCACAAGTTAACCCGTATGGCTACACCTTC. This gives the protein CASSTVPQVNPYGYTF.